Included here is one T cell receptor (beta chain) sequence, with context. Profiling relied on immunoSEQ multiplex PCR, and the TCRdb table lists in-frame clones only, not all of them. The table has approximately 2,300,000 clones, around 90% seen once. The data derive from a study of shared clonotypes between healthy human individuals. V dropped 5 bases and J dropped 0 bases, with 11 bases sitting between them. This CDR3 is built from 14 residues. Germline CDR1 GTSNPN, CDR2 SVGIG (reference sequence). V gene TRBV30 combines with J gene TRBJ1-3; D is unresolved. The material sequenced was naive CD4+ T cells from PBMCs. The subset denotes: CD45RA+ positively selected. The clonotype was recovered from a man younger than 35 in good health. Some clones in this sample may be carry-over from other donors' samples. DNA of the CDR3: TGTGCCTGGGGCGGACGGCCCTCTGGAAACACCATATATTTT. This gives the protein CAWGGRPSGNTIYF.